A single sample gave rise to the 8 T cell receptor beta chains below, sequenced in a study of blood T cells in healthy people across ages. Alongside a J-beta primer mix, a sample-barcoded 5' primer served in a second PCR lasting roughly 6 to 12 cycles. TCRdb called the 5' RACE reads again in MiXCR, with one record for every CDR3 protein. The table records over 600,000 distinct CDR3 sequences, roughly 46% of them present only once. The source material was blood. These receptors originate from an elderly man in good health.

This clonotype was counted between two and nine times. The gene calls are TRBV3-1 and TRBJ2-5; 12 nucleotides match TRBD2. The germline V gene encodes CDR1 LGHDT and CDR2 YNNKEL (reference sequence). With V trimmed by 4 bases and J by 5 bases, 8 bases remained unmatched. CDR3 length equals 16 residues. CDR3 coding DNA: TGTGCCAGCAGCCCTACTTGGACTAGCGGGACTGAGACCCAGTACTTC. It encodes CASSPTWTSGTETQYF.

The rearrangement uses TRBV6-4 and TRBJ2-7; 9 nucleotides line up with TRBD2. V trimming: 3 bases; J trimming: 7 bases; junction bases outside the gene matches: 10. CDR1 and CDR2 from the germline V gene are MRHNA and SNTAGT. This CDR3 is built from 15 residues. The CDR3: CASSDLAGSDNEQYF. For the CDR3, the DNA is TGTGCCAGCAGTGATCTAGCGGGGTCAGACAATGAGCAGTACTTC.

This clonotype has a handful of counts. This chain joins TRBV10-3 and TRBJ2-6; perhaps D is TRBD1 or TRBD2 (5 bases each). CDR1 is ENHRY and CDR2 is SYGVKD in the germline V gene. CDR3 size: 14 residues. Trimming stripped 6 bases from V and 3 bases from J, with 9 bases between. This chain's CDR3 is CAIRGVIGANVLTF. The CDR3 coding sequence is TGTGCCATCAGGGGGGTCATTGGGGCCAACGTCCTGACTTTC.

CDR3 DNA sequence: TGTGCCAGCAGTAACACTAGCGGGATCTGCCCATTTACCGTGCCGGTTACCTACGAGCAGTACTTC. It encodes CASSNTSGICPFTVPVTYEQYF. This chain joins TRBV2 and TRBJ2-7; 10 bases fit TRBD2. J lost 2 bases, V lost 5 bases, and 27 bases had no gene match. This CDR3 has 22 amino acids. CDR1 and CDR2 (germline): SNHLY, FYNNEI.

The CDR3, as DNA: TGTGCCAGCAGTTCCCCCGGGACTAGCGTGTACGAGCAGTACTTC. Amino acid sequence: CASSSPGTSVYEQYF. The chain is built from TRBV6-2 or TRBV6-3 and TRBJ2-7; 10 nucleotides agree with TRBD2. Germline CDR1 reads MNHEY; CDR2 reads SVGEGT. V lost 4 bases, J lost 4 bases, and 7 bases stayed unmatched. This CDR3 comprises 15 residues.

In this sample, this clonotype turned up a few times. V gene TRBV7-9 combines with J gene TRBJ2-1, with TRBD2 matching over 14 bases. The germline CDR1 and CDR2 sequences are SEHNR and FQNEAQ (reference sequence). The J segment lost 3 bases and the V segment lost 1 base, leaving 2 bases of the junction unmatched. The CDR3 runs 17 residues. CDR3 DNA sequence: TGTGCCAGCAGCTTAGTTGGGACTAGCGGGGGCTACAATGAGCAGTTCTTC. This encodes CASSLVGTSGGYNEQFF.

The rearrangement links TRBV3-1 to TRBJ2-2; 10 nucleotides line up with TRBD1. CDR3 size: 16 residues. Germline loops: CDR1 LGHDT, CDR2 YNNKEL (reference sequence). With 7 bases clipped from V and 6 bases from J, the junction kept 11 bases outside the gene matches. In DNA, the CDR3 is TGTGCCAGCACCTCAAGTGGGACAGGGGAGGCCGGGGAGCTGTTTTTT. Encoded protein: CASTSSGTGEAGELFF.

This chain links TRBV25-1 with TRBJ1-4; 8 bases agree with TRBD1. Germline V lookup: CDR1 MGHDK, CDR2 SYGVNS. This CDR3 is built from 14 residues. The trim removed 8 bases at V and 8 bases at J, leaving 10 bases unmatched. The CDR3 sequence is CASRWTGRDEKLFF. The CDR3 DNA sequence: TGTGCCAGCCGCTGGACAGGGCGGGACGAAAAACTGTTTTTT.